These T cell receptor beta chains were read from a single sample in a study of control samples from healthy donors and cancer patients. The protocol was immunoSEQ multiplex PCR, while the TCRdb copy is restricted to in-frame clones and leaves out a portion. The table shows around 140,000 clones, with roughly nine tenths occurring only once. Material for sequencing was blood. These TCRs come from a man between 18 and 29 years old in good health. Both conserved end residues are part of each CDR3. Each record gives: J gene, V gene, clone size, D gene, CDR3 DNA, CDR3 protein. The D gene is left open where the match is weak. Size is stated for part of the rows, as once, few or many counts, or as a class when the clone is expanded.

j_gene: TRBJ2-1
v_gene: TRBV4-3
abundance: -
d_gene: -
CDR3nt: TGCGCCAGCAGCCATAACGGGGGGCCCTACAATGAGCAGTTCTTC
CDR3aa: CASSHNGGPYNEQFF

j_gene: TRBJ1-2
v_gene: TRBV28
abundance: -
d_gene: -
CDR3nt: TGTGCCAGCAATATACAGGGTATTAACTATGGCTACACCTTC
CDR3aa: CASNIQGINYGYTF

j_gene: TRBJ2-7
v_gene: TRBV3-1/TRBV3-2
abundance: -
d_gene: -
CDR3nt: TGTGCCAGCAGGCTCGAAAGCTCCTACGAGCAGTACTTC
CDR3aa: CASRLESSYEQYF

j_gene: TRBJ1-6
v_gene: TRBV5-1
abundance: -
d_gene: -
CDR3nt: TGCGCCAGCAGTCACACAGGAAATTCACCCCTCCACTTT
CDR3aa: CASSHTGNSPLHF

j_gene: TRBJ1-2
v_gene: TRBV19
abundance: -
d_gene: -
CDR3nt: TGTGCCAGTAGTATGGGAGGGACAAATTCTGGCTACACCTTC
CDR3aa: CASSMGGTNSGYTF

j_gene: TRBJ2-1
v_gene: TRBV7-6
abundance: -
d_gene: TRBD2
CDR3nt: TGTGCCAGCAGCTTATGGGCGGGGGAATATGAGCAGTTCTTC
CDR3aa: CASSLWAGEYEQFF

j_gene: TRBJ2-1
v_gene: TRBV2
abundance: -
d_gene: TRBD1
CDR3nt: TGTGCCAGCAGAGGGGACAGGGGGCCGGATGAGCAGTTCTTC
CDR3aa: CASRGDRGPDEQFF

j_gene: TRBJ2-3
v_gene: TRBV7-9
abundance: -
d_gene: -
CDR3nt: TGTGCCAGCAGCTATAACACAGGGTCAGATACGCAGTATTTT
CDR3aa: CASSYNTGSDTQYF

j_gene: TRBJ2-3
v_gene: TRBV4-1
abundance: -
d_gene: -
CDR3nt: TGCGCCAGCAGCCAAGAATCACCCACAGATACGCAGTATTTT
CDR3aa: CASSQESPTDTQYF

j_gene: TRBJ2-3
v_gene: TRBV2
abundance: -
d_gene: TRBD2
CDR3nt: TGTGCCAGCAGTGGGGGACTAGCGGGGGGTCGCACAGATACGCAGTATTTT
CDR3aa: CASSGGLAGGRTDTQYF

j_gene: TRBJ2-1
v_gene: TRBV7-3
abundance: -
d_gene: -
CDR3nt: TGTGCCAGCAGCCGTACACCGGGACCAGCCTACAATGAGCAGTTCTTC
CDR3aa: CASSRTPGPAYNEQFF

j_gene: TRBJ2-7
v_gene: TRBV27
abundance: -
d_gene: -
CDR3nt: TGTGCCAGCAGTTTAAACGGTGGGTACTTC
CDR3aa: CASSLNGGYF

j_gene: TRBJ1-1
v_gene: TRBV7-2
abundance: -
d_gene: -
CDR3nt: TGTGCCAGCAGCCCAAAGACCGGGACGACTAGGATGAACACTGAAGCTTTCTTT
CDR3aa: CASSPKTGTTRMNTEAFF

j_gene: TRBJ1-1
v_gene: TRBV6-6
abundance: few
d_gene: -
CDR3nt: TGTGCCAGCAGTCGACAATCCCTTACAGGGTTAGCTGAAGCTTTCTTT
CDR3aa: CASSRQSLTGLAEAFF

j_gene: TRBJ1-1
v_gene: TRBV29-1
abundance: few
d_gene: TRBD1
CDR3nt: TGCAGCGTCGCGACAGGGCTGGGGAACACTGAAGCTTTCTTT
CDR3aa: CSVATGLGNTEAFF

j_gene: TRBJ1-2
v_gene: TRBV2
abundance: -
d_gene: -
CDR3nt: TGTGCCAGCAGTGAAGGTGCTGGTGATGGCTACACCTTC
CDR3aa: CASSEGAGDGYTF

j_gene: TRBJ1-1
v_gene: TRBV6-2/TRBV6-3
abundance: -
d_gene: -
CDR3nt: TGTGCCAGCAGTTACGACACTGAAGCTTTCTTT
CDR3aa: CASSYDTEAFF

j_gene: TRBJ2-1
v_gene: TRBV7-2
abundance: -
d_gene: -
CDR3nt: TGTGCCAGCAGCTTGGGCTTTCCGGATGAGCAGTTCTTC
CDR3aa: CASSLGFPDEQFF

j_gene: TRBJ2-5
v_gene: TRBV25-1
abundance: -
d_gene: -
CDR3nt: TGTGCCAGCAGTGAATCCCCCGCTTACAGGGAGCAAGAGACCCAGTACTTC
CDR3aa: CASSESPAYREQETQYF

j_gene: TRBJ2-2
v_gene: TRBV7-9
abundance: -
d_gene: -
CDR3nt: TGTGCCAGCAGCCAGACAGAAAACACCGGGGAGCTGTTTTTT
CDR3aa: CASSQTENTGELFF

j_gene: TRBJ1-5
v_gene: TRBV6-5
abundance: -
d_gene: -
CDR3nt: TGTGCCAGCAGTTTCGGAGGGTTCGGTAGCAATCAGCCCCAGCATTTT
CDR3aa: CASSFGGFGSNQPQHF

j_gene: TRBJ1-6
v_gene: TRBV2
abundance: -
d_gene: TRBD1
CDR3nt: TGTGCCAGCAGCCTAAGCCCGGGACAGGGGGTATCACCCCTCCACTTT
CDR3aa: CASSLSPGQGVSPLHF

j_gene: TRBJ1-2
v_gene: TRBV10-3
abundance: -
d_gene: -
CDR3nt: TGTGCCATCAGTGAGTCGGGCCGTGACTATGGCTACACCTTC
CDR3aa: CAISESGRDYGYTF

j_gene: TRBJ2-5
v_gene: TRBV15
abundance: -
d_gene: -
CDR3nt: TGTGCCACCAGCAGGGGGCAAGAGACCCAGTACTTC
CDR3aa: CATSRGQETQYF

j_gene: TRBJ2-3
v_gene: TRBV5-1
abundance: -
d_gene: TRBD2
CDR3nt: TGCGCCAGCAGCTTACTAGCGGCTATAACAGATACGCAGTATTTT
CDR3aa: CASSLLAAITDTQYF

j_gene: TRBJ2-1
v_gene: TRBV12-3/TRBV12-4
abundance: -
d_gene: -
CDR3nt: TGTGCCAGCAGTTTTCAGAGGTACAATGAGCAGTTCTTC
CDR3aa: CASSFQRYNEQFF

j_gene: TRBJ1-5
v_gene: TRBV21-1
abundance: -
d_gene: -
CDR3nt: TGTGCCAGCAGCCATCCCTCCGGGGACAAAAAAAATCAGCCCCAGCATTTT
CDR3aa: CASSHPSGDKKNQPQHF

j_gene: TRBJ1-2
v_gene: TRBV7-9
abundance: -
d_gene: TRBD1
CDR3nt: TGTGCCAGCAGCCTGGGACAGGGTGGTGGCTACACCTTC
CDR3aa: CASSLGQGGGYTF

j_gene: TRBJ2-7
v_gene: TRBV5-1
abundance: -
d_gene: -
CDR3nt: TGCGCCAGCAGCTGGGGACACCGCTCCTACGAGCAGTACTTC
CDR3aa: CASSWGHRSYEQYF

j_gene: TRBJ2-7
v_gene: TRBV2
abundance: -
d_gene: -
CDR3nt: TGTGCCAGCAGTGAAGGGGTAGGCTACGAGCAGTACTTC
CDR3aa: CASSEGVGYEQYF

j_gene: TRBJ1-4
v_gene: TRBV5-1
abundance: -
d_gene: TRBD1
CDR3nt: TGCGCCAGCAGCCTGGGGGAGGGACAGGGATACGAAAAACTGTTTTTT
CDR3aa: CASSLGEGQGYEKLFF

j_gene: TRBJ2-5
v_gene: TRBV30
abundance: -
d_gene: -
CDR3nt: TGTGCCTGGAGGGAGCAGGGGGGGACCCTGGGGATTTTGGTGGCCCAGTACTTC
CDR3aa: CAWREQGGTLGILVAQYF

j_gene: TRBJ1-5
v_gene: TRBV28
abundance: -
d_gene: -
CDR3nt: TGTGCCAGCAGTTTTAGATTGGGTAGCAATCAGCCCCAGCATTTT
CDR3aa: CASSFRLGSNQPQHF

j_gene: TRBJ1-4
v_gene: TRBV5-8
abundance: -
d_gene: -
CDR3nt: TGTGCCAGCAGCTTGACGTTGATGGGGGAAAAACTGTTTTTT
CDR3aa: CASSLTLMGEKLFF

j_gene: TRBJ1-3
v_gene: TRBV9
abundance: -
d_gene: TRBD1
CDR3nt: TGTGCCAGCGCCAGGGGGGACAACTCTGGAAACACCATATATTTT
CDR3aa: CASARGDNSGNTIYF

j_gene: TRBJ2-7
v_gene: TRBV27
abundance: -
d_gene: -
CDR3nt: TGTGCCAGCATTGCAACCTTAGGGGCCTACGAGCAGTACTTC
CDR3aa: CASIATLGAYEQYF

j_gene: TRBJ2-5
v_gene: TRBV9
abundance: -
d_gene: -
CDR3nt: TGTGCCAGCAGCGTGGAGGGGTTAGAGACCCAGTACTTC
CDR3aa: CASSVEGLETQYF

j_gene: TRBJ2-6
v_gene: TRBV11-1
abundance: -
d_gene: TRBD1
CDR3nt: TGTGCCAGCAGTTCCGACAGGGCTGGGGCCAACGTCCTGACTTTC
CDR3aa: CASSSDRAGANVLTF

j_gene: TRBJ2-3
v_gene: TRBV7-9
abundance: -
d_gene: TRBD2
CDR3nt: TGTGCCAGCAGCGCGGGGGGGGCAGATACGCAGTATTTT
CDR3aa: CASSAGGADTQYF

j_gene: TRBJ2-7
v_gene: TRBV3-1/TRBV3-2
abundance: -
d_gene: -
CDR3nt: TGTGCCAGCAGCCAAGCCCCCGGGGGGCCAAGGAGGTTTTGGAACGAGCAGTACTTC
CDR3aa: CASSQAPGGPRRFWNEQYF

j_gene: TRBJ1-4
v_gene: TRBV2
abundance: -
d_gene: -
CDR3nt: TGTGCCAGCAGTGACTCCGCGGGCAGGGGCGGTGAAAAACTGTTTTTT
CDR3aa: CASSDSAGRGGEKLFF

j_gene: TRBJ2-7
v_gene: TRBV2
abundance: -
d_gene: TRBD2
CDR3nt: TGTGCCAGCATGGGACTAGCGGGGATCTCCTACGAGCAGTACTTC
CDR3aa: CASMGLAGISYEQYF

j_gene: TRBJ2-5
v_gene: TRBV5-1
abundance: -
d_gene: TRBD2
CDR3nt: TGCGCCAGCAGCTTGGGTTCCGGGGGGATACAAGAGACCCAGTACTTC
CDR3aa: CASSLGSGGIQETQYF